Detailed here is one T cell receptor beta chain. It lacks a known antigen. Per-base qualities were not stored, and no clone one base away is much larger. Each collaborating institution followed its own protocols to collect whole blood in K2EDTA tubes. For TCRbeta analysis, collaborators shipped samples as frozen whole blood, isolated PBMCs, or DNA extracted from either of those sample types. These data originate in a study of blood T cell repertoires in COVID-19 (dated by TCRdb to 2020 to 2021). With respect to the entire study: Collaborator samples came from the United States, Italy and Spain and covered acute and convalescent phases of COVID-19. Samples were obtained from the ongoing ImmuneRACE study (first 160 participants) and from 1,254 subjects provided by 6 global collaborators. The repertoires were released in a freely available public database intended as a resource for research on the immune response to SARS-CoV-2. The material from the prospective study consisted of cDNA or gDNA derived from T cells, B-cell-depleted T cells, or PBMCs. Where HLA class I and class II types were available, the types were taken from metadata supplied by the sample provider, not from assay-based typing. A de-identified subject ID, COVID-19 status, age in years and sex were almost always included in the sample metadata. Deeply sampled blood TCRbeta repertoires from subjects exposed to, actively infected with, or recovered from COVID-19 were included in the dataset.

CDR1 and CDR2, per the germline V gene, are MNHEY and SVGAGI. The germline ends are 12 bases apart after V is trimmed by 6 bases and J by 1 base. From the cysteine up to the phenylalanine, the CDR3 has a length of 14 residues. Only CDR3 DNA remains: 42 bases, in frame from the first base. TCRbeta CDR3 regions were amplified from genomic DNA by means of the immunoSEQ Assay, a bias-controlled multiplex PCR. In the original analysis: Nucleated cell counts per sample were estimated from amplification of reference gene primers within the assay. Sequence reads were collapsed and filtered to measure the absolute abundance of every unique TCRbeta CDR3 rearrangement. For each sample, productive Simpson clonality was calculated as the square root of Simpson's diversity index over productive rearrangements. TCRdb's version of the immuneACCESS table is confined to in-frame rearrangements and falls short of the full clone set. An unresolved V gene accounts for under half of the shortfall where checked; the remainder is of unknown origin. For V, J and clone size, that table is used; D and trimming come from the DNA. The sample includes some 150,000 clones, with about 87% observed a single time. Of the sample, 2% to 3% is held by the ten largest clones.

Findings and caveats that apply to the study as a whole: How much clinical and demographic metadata was included differed by source and by participant, and the metadata was provided uncurated.

Sequenced input: peripheral blood. This chain joins TRBV6-5 to TRBJ1-1, with the D gene call left open. This TCR came from a man in his fifties or sixties with active COVID-19. The nucleotide sequence reads TGTGCCAGCAGCCGCCGGGAAACGAACACTGAAGCTTTCTTT. Its protein product is CASSRRETNTEAFF.